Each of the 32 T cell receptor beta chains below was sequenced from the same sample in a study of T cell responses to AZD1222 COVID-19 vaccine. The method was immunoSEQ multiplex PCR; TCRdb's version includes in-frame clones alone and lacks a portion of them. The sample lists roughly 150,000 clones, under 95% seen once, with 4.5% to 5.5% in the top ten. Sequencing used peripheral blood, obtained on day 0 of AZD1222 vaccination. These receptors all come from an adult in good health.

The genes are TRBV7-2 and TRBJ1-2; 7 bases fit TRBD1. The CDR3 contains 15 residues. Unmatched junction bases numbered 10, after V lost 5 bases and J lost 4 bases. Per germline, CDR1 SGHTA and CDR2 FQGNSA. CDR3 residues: CASSPTGTAGYGYTF. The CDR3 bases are TGTGCCAGCAGCCCGACAGGGACGGCCGGCTATGGCTACACCTTC.

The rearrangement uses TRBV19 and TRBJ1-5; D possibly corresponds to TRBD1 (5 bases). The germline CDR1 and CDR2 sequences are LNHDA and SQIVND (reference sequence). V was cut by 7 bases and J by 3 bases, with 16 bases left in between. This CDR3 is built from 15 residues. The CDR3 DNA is TGTGCCAGTACCCCAAAGGGGAGAGACAATCAGCCCCAGCATTTT. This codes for CASTPKGRDNQPQHF.

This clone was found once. CDR3 residues: CASSPPLAGGLYEQYF. The CDR3 DNA reads TGTGCCAGCTCACCACCACTAGCGGGGGGTCTCTACGAGCAGTACTTC. The chain is built from TRBV18 and TRBJ2-7; 12 nucleotides align to TRBD2. Germline values: CDR1 KGHSH, CDR2 LQKENI. The CDR3 sequence is 16 residues long. V was clipped by 0 bases and J by 3 bases; unmatched bases: 3.

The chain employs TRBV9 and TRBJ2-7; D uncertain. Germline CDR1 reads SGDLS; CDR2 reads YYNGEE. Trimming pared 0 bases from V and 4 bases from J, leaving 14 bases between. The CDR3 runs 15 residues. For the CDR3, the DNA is TGTGCCAGCAGCGTAGAGGCAGGAAGAAAATACGAGCAGTACTTC. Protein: CASSVEAGRKYEQYF.

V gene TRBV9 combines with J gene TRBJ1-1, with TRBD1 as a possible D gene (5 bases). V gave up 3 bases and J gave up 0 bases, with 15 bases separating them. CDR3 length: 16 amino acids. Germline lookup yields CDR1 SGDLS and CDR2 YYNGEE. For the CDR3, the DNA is TGTGCCAGCAGCGCCCTAGGACACTCCATGAACACTGAAGCTTTCTTT. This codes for CASSALGHSMNTEAFF.

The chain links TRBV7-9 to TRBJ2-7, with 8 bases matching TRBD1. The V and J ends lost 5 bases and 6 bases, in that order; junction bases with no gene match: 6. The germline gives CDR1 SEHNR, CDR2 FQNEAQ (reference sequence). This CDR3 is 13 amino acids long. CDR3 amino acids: CASSRGQGSEQYF. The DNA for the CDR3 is TGTGCCAGCAGCCGCGGACAGGGTAGCGAGCAGTACTTC.

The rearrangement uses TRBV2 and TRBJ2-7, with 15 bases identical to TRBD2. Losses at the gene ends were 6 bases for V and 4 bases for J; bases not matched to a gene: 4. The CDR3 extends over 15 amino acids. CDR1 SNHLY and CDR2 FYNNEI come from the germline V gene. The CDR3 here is CASRGTSGRRYEQYF. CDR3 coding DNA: TGTGCCAGCAGAGGGACTAGCGGGAGGCGGTACGAGCAGTACTTC.

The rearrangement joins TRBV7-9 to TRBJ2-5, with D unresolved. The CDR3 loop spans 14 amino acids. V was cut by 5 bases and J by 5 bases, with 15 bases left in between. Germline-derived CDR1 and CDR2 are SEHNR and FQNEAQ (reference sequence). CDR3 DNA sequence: TGTGCCAGCAGCCCCCCCGGTTTTGGGGAGACCCAGTACTTC. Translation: CASSPPGFGETQYF. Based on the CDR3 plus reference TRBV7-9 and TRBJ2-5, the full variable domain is DTGVSQNPRHKITKRGQNVTFRCDPISEHNRLYWYRQTLGQGPEFLTYFQNEAQLEKSRLLSDRFSAERPKGSFSTLEIQRTEQGDSAMYLCASSPPGFGETQYFGPGTRLLVL.

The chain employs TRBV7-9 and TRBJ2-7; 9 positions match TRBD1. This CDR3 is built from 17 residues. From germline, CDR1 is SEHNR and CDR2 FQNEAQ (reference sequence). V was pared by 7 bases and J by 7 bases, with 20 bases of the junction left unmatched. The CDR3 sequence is CASKPDHRTGETGEQYF. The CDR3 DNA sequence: TGTGCCAGCAAACCCGACCACCGGACAGGGGAGACGGGAGAGCAGTACTTC. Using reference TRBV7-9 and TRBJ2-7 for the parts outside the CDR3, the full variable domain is DTGVSQNPRHKITKRGQNVTFRCDPISEHNRLYWYRQTLGQGPEFLTYFQNEAQLEKSRLLSDRFSAERPKGSFSTLEIQRTEQGDSAMYLCASKPDHRTGETGEQYFGPGTRLTVT.

CDR3 amino acids: CASSFGGEHRYGYTF. The CDR3 nucleotides read TGTGCCAGCAGTTTCGGGGGTGAGCACAGGTATGGCTACACCTTC. The chain combines TRBV27 with TRBJ1-2, with D possibly matching TRBD1 (5 bases). This CDR3 is built from 15 residues. Germline loops: CDR1 MNHEY, CDR2 SMNVEV (reference sequence). Deletions cut 3 bases from V and 5 bases from J, with 16 bases between.

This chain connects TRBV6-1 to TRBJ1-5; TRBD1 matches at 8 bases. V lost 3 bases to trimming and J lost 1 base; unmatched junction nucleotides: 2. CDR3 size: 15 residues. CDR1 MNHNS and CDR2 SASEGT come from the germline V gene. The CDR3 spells CASSERDRSNQPQHF. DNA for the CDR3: TGTGCCAGCAGTGAGAGGGACAGGAGCAATCAGCCCCAGCATTTT.

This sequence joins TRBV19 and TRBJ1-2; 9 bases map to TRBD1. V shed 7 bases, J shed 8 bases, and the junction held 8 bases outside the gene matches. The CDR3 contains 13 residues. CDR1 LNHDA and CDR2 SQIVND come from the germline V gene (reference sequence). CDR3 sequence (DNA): TGTGCCAGTACCCCACAGGGGGCAAGAGGCTACACCTTC. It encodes CASTPQGARGYTF.

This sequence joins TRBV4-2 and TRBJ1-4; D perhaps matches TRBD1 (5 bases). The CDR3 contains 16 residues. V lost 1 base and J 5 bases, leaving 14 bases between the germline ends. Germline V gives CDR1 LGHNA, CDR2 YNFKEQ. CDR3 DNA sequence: TGTGCCAGCAGCCAAGCCTCCGAACAGGCGAATGAAAAACTGTTTTTT. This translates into CASSQASEQANEKLFF.

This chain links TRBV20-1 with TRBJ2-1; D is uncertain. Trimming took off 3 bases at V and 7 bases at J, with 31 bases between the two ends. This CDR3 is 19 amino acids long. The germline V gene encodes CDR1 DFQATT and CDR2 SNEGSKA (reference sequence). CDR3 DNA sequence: TGCAGTGCTAGTCACCCCGGGCTCCGACAAGCCAGTAACCTTAATGAGCAGTTCTTC. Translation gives CSASHPGLRQASNLNEQFF.

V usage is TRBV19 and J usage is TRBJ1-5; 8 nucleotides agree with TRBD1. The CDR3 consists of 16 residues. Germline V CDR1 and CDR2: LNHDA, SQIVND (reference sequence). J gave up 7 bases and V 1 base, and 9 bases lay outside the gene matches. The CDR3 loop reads CASSIALQGVGQPQHF. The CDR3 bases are TGTGCCAGTAGTATAGCCTTACAGGGGGTAGGGCAGCCCCAGCATTTT. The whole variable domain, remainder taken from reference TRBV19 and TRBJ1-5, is DGGITQSPKYLFRKEGQNVTLSCEQNLNHDAMYWYRQDPGQGLRLIYYSQIVNDFQKGDIAEGYSVSREKKESFPLTVTSAQKNPTAFYLCASSIALQGVGQPQHFGDGTRLSIL.

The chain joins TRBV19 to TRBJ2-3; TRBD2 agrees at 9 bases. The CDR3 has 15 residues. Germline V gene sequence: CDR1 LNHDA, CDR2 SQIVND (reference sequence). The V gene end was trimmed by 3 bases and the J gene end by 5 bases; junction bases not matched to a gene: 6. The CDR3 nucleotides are TGTGCCAGTAGTATGGGCCTAGCGGGGAGAGATACGCAGTATTTT. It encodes CASSMGLAGRDTQYF.

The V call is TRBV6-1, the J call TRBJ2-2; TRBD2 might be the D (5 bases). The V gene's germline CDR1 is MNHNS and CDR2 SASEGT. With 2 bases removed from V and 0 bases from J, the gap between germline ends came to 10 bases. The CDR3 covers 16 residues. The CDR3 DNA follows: TGTGCCAGCAGTGAAATGAGGGCCTCGAACACCGGGGAGCTGTTTTTT. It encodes CASSEMRASNTGELFF.

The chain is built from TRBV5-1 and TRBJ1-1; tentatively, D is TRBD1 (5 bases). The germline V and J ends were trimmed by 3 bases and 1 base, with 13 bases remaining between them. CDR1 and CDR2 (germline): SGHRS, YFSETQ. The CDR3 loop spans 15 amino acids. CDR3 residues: CASSWSTGTNTEAFF. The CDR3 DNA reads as TGCGCCAGCAGCTGGTCAACCGGGACGAACACTGAAGCTTTCTTT. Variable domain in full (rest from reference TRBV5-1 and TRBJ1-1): KAGVTQTPRYLIKTRGQQVTLSCSPISGHRSVSWYQQTPGQGLQFLFEYFSETQRNKGNFPGRFSGRQFSNSRSEMNVSTLELGDSALYLCASSWSTGTNTEAFFGQGTRLTVV.

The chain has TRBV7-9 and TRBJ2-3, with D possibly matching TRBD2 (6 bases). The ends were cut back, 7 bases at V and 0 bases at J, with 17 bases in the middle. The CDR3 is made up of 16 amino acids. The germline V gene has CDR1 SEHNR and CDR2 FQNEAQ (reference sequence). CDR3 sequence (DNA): TGTGCCAGCACCACACGGAGGGGCCGCAGCACAGATACGCAGTATTTT. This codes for CASTTRRGRSTDTQYF. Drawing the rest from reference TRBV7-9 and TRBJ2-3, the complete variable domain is DTGVSQNPRHKITKRGQNVTFRCDPISEHNRLYWYRQTLGQGPEFLTYFQNEAQLEKSRLLSDRFSAERPKGSFSTLEIQRTEQGDSAMYLCASTTRRGRSTDTQYFGPGTRLTVL.

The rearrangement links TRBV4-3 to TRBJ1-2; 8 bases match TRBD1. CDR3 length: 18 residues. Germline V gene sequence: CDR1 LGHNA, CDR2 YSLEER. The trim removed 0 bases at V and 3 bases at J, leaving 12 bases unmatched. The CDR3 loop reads CASSQDTPGGRGYYGYTF. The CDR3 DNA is TGCGCCAGCAGCCAAGATACACCAGGGGGCCGGGGCTACTATGGCTACACCTTC.

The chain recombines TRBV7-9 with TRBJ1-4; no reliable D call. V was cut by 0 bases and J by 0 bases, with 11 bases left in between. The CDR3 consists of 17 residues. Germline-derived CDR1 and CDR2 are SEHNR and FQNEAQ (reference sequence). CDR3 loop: CASSLAFSGTTNEKLFF. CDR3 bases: TGTGCCAGCAGCTTAGCATTCTCGGGGACAACTAATGAAAAACTGTTTTTT.

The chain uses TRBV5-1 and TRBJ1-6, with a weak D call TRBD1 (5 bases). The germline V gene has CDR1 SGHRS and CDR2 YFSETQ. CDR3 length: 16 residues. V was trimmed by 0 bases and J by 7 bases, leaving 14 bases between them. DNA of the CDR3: TGCGCCAGCAGCTTGGGGAATGGGGGTAACAATTCACCCCTCCACTTT. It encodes CASSLGNGGNNSPLHF.

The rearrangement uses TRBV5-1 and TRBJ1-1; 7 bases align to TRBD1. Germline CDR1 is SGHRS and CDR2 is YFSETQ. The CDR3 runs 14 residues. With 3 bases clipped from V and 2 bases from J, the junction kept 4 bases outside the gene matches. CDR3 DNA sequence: TGCGCCAGCAGCTCACAGGGGCGAAACACTGAAGCTTTCTTT. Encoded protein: CASSSQGRNTEAFF. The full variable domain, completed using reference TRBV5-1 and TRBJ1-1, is KAGVTQTPRYLIKTRGQQVTLSCSPISGHRSVSWYQQTPGQGLQFLFEYFSETQRNKGNFPGRFSGRQFSNSRSEMNVSTLELGDSALYLCASSSQGRNTEAFFGQGTRLTVV.

The CDR3 DNA reads TGTGCCTGGTCTGGGACAGGGGGTCTCTATGGCTACACCTTC. Translation: CAWSGTGGLYGYTF. V is TRBV30 and J is TRBJ1-2, with 11 bases that match TRBD1. Germline V CDR1 and CDR2: GTSNPN, SVGIG (reference sequence). V lost 5 bases and J lost 4; bases outside the gene matches: 6. The CDR3 runs 14 residues.

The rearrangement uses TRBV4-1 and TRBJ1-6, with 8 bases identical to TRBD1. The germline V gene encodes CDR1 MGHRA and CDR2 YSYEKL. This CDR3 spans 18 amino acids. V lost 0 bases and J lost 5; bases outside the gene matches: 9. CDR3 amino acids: CASSQEGQGFSDNSPLHF. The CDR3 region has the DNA TGCGCCAGCAGCCAAGAAGGACAGGGATTCTCTGATAATTCACCCCTCCACTTT.

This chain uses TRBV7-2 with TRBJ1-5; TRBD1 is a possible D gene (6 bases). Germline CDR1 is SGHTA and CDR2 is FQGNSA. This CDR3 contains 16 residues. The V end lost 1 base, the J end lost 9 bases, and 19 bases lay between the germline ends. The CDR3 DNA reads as TGTGCCAGCAGCTTAGGACAAGTACAGGGAAGGCGGCCCCAGCATTTT. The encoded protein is CASSLGQVQGRRPQHF. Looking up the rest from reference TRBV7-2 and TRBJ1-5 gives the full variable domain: GAGVSQSPSNKVTEKGKDVELRCDPISGHTALYWYRQSLGQGLEFLIYFQGNSAPDKSGLPSDRFSAERTGGSVSTLTIQRTQQEDSAVYLCASSLGQVQGRRPQHFGDGTRLSIL.

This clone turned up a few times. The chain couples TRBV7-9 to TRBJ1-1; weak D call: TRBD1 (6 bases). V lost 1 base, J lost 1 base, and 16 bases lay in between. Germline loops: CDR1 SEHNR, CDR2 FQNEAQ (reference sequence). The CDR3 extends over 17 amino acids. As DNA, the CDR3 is TGTGCCAGCAGCTTAGGTTACAGGGTGGAATGGAACACTGAAGCTTTCTTT. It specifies CASSLGYRVEWNTEAFF.

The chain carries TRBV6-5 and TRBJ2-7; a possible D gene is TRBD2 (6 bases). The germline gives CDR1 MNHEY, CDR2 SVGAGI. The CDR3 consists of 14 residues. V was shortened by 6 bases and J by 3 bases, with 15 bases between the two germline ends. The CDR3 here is CASRRRRDFYEQYF. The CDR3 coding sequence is TGTGCCAGCAGGCGTCGGCGGGACTTCTACGAGCAGTACTTC.

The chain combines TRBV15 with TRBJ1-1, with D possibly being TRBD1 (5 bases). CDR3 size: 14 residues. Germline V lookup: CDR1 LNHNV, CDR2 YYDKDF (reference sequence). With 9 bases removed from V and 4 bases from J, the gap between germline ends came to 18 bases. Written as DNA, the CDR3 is TGTGCCACGAGTTTGGGGGGAAGTGGCACTGAAGCTTTCTTT. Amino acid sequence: CATSLGGSGTEAFF.

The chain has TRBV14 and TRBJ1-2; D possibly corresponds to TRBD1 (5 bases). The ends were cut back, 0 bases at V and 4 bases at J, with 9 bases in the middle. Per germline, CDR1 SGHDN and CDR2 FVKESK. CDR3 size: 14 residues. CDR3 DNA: TGTGCCAGCAGCCAAGATGACAGCCTCTATGGCTACACCTTC. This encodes CASSQDDSLYGYTF. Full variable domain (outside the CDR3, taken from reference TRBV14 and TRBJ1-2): EAGVTQFPSHSVIEKGQTVTLRCDPISGHDNLYWYRRVMGKEIKFLLHFVKESKQDESGMPNNRFLAERTGGTYSTLKVQPAELEDSGVYFCASSQDDSLYGYTFGSGTRLTVV.

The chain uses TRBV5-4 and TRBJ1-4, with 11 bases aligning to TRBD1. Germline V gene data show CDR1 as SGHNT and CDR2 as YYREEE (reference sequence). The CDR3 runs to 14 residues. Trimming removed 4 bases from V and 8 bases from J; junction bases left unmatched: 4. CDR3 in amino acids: CASSVDRGLEKLFF. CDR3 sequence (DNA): TGTGCCAGCAGCGTGGACAGGGGGCTCGAAAAACTGTTTTTT.

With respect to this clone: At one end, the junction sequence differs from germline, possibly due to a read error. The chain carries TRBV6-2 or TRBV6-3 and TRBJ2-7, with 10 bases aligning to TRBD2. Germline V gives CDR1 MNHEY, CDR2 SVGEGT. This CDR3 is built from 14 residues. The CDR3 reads CASSGLAASYVQYF. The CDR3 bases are TGTGCCAGCAGCGGACTAGCGGCTTCCTACGTGCAGTACTTC.